A single sample gave rise to the 29 T cell receptor beta chains below, sequenced in a study of shared clonotypes between healthy human individuals. Libraries were prepared by immunoSEQ multiplex PCR; TCRdb keeps only in-frame clonotypes and omits some of them. Of 2 million to 2.5 million clones listed, 90% to 96% are singletons. The sample comprised naive CD4+ T cells sorted from blood. Subset of the sample: CD45RA+ positively selected. All receptors derive from a man younger than 35 in good health.

V is TRBV10-3 and J is TRBJ2-3; TRBD1 or TRBD2 may be the D gene (5 bases each). CDR1 is ENHRY and CDR2 is SYGVKD in the germline V gene. This CDR3 contains 14 residues. Trimming took 2 bases from V and 6 from J, leaving 12 bases between them. CDR3 protein: CAISEAAGTDTQYF. CDR3 DNA: TGTGCCATCAGTGAGGCGGCAGGGACGGATACGCAGTATTTT.

About this clone itself: Additional DNA sequences in this sample encode the identical CDR3. V is TRBV30 and J is TRBJ2-1, with D tentatively TRBD1 or TRBD2 (5 bases each). Germline lookup yields CDR1 GTSNPN and CDR2 SVGIG (reference sequence). V was shortened by 3 bases and J by 2 bases, with 8 bases between the two germline ends. This CDR3 comprises 13 residues. CDR3 nucleotides: TGTGCCTGGAGCCCGGGGCCCTACAATGAGCAGTTCTTC. This gives the protein CAWSPGPYNEQFF. Variable domain in full (rest from reference TRBV30 and TRBJ2-1): SQTIHQWPATLVQPVGSPLSLECTVEGTSNPNLYWYRQAAGRGLQLLFYSVGIGQISSEVPQNLSASRPQDRQFILSSKKLLLSDSGFYLCAWSPGPYNEQFFGPGTRLTVL.

DNA of the CDR3: TGCGCCAGCAGCCCGCAGGGTGGGAACTATGGCTACACCTTC. Amino acids: CASSPQGGNYGYTF. The chain combines TRBV4-3 with TRBJ1-2, with TRBD1 as a possible D gene (5 bases). Trimming stripped 4 bases from V and 2 bases from J, with 11 bases between. Germline assignment: CDR1 LGHNA and CDR2 YSLEER. The CDR3 is made up of 14 amino acids.

The sample holds one count of this clone. V gene TRBV6-5 combines with J gene TRBJ1-4, with TRBD1 matching over 9 bases. CDR3 length: 16 amino acids. Per the germline V gene, CDR1 is MNHEY and CDR2 is SVGAGI. Losses at the gene ends were 2 bases for V and 6 bases for J; bases not matched to a gene: 7. The CDR3 DNA reads TGTGCCAGCAGTTACGCTCTGACAGGGGGTGATGAAAAACTGTTTTTT. It specifies CASSYALTGGDEKLFF.

The chain carries TRBV15 and TRBJ1-1, with a tentative D call TRBD1 (6 bases). The CDR3 consists of 15 residues. Germline-derived CDR1 and CDR2 are LNHNV and YYDKDF (reference sequence). The V gene lost 0 bases and the J gene lost 2 bases, with 10 bases spanning the gap. CDR3 sequence (DNA): TGTGCCACCAGCAGAGATAAACAGGGCAACACTGAAGCTTTCTTT. Translated, it gives CATSRDKQGNTEAFF.

J is TRBJ1-1 and V is TRBV28; D remains unclear. Germline CDR1 and CDR2: MDHEN and SYDVKM. The CDR3 sequence is 14 residues long. Trimming removed 3 bases at V and 0 bases at J, with 8 bases between. The CDR3 bases are TGTGCCAGCAGTTTTTACGCCATGAACACTGAAGCTTTCTTT. This gives the protein CASSFYAMNTEAFF.

The rearrangement links TRBV5-4 to TRBJ2-3; 8 nucleotides align to TRBD2. The V segment lost 0 bases and the J segment 3 bases; nucleotides outside the gene matches: 3. Germline assignment: CDR1 SGHNT and CDR2 YYREEE (reference sequence). This CDR3 is 15 amino acids long. CDR3 DNA: TGTGCCAGCAGCTTGGAGAGCGGGGGTACAGATACGCAGTATTTT. Translated, it gives CASSLESGGTDTQYF.

The chain uses TRBV9 and TRBJ2-3; 9 bases align to TRBD2. The trim removed 7 bases at V and 6 bases at J, leaving 3 bases unmatched. Germline values: CDR1 SGDLS, CDR2 YYNGEE. This CDR3 has 12 residues. As DNA, the CDR3 is TGTGCCAGCGGCAGCGGGGGGGATACGCAGTATTTT. It translates to CASGSGGDTQYF.

This rearrangement joins TRBV7-2 to TRBJ1-2, with 8 bases fitting TRBD1. J gave up 5 bases and V 5 bases, and 10 bases lay outside the gene matches. CDR1 and CDR2 (germline): SGHTA, FQGNSA. The CDR3 spans 15 residues. The CDR3 protein is CASSAAQGATYGYTF. CDR3 DNA sequence: TGTGCCAGCAGCGCAGCGCAGGGGGCAACATATGGCTACACCTTC.

This sequence joins TRBV4-3 and TRBJ1-2; TRBD1 might be the D (6 bases). Germline lookup yields CDR1 LGHNA and CDR2 YSLEER. This CDR3 comprises 14 residues. V was clipped by 10 bases and J by 3 bases, with 18 bases between them. CDR3 loop: CANTNREEDYGYTF. The CDR3 DNA reads TGCGCCAACACGAACAGGGAAGAGGACTATGGCTACACCTTC.

On this clone itself: The same CDR3 is also encoded by other DNA sequences in this sample. The rearrangement joins TRBV7-2 to TRBJ2-1; the match to TRBD2 covers 11 bases. The CDR3 has 15 amino acids. Germline V lookup: CDR1 SGHTA, CDR2 FQGNSA. J gave up 2 bases and V 6 bases, and 3 bases lay outside the gene matches. CDR3 nucleotide sequence: TGTGCCAGCAGACCGACTAGCGGGGCCTACAATGAGCAGTTCTTC. This gives the protein CASRPTSGAYNEQFF.

This clone is a singleton in its sample. The rearrangement uses TRBV5-1 and TRBJ1-2, with 7 bases matching TRBD1. Germline CDR1 reads SGHRS; CDR2 reads YFSETQ. With V trimmed by 5 bases and J by 4 bases, 8 bases remained unmatched. The CDR3 totals 14 residues. CDR3: CASSSTGEGYGYTF. As DNA, the CDR3 is TGCGCCAGCAGTTCCACAGGGGAGGGCTATGGCTACACCTTC.

V gene TRBV11-3 combines with J gene TRBJ2-1, with 7 bases lining up with TRBD1. J gave up 3 bases and V 5 bases, and 10 bases lay outside the gene matches. The CDR3 consists of 16 residues. Germline-derived CDR1 and CDR2 are SGHNT and YENEEA. The CDR3 bases are TGTGCCAGCAGCGAACAGGGGAACGTTGACTACAATGAGCAGTTCTTC. This encodes CASSEQGNVDYNEQFF.

The rearrangement links TRBV5-1 to TRBJ2-2; D unclear. Germline CDR1 is SGHRS and CDR2 is YFSETQ. Trimming took off 4 bases at V and 3 bases at J, with 13 bases between the two ends. CDR3 size: 15 residues. CDR3 DNA: TGCGCCAGCAGCCATTTACCTGGGGACACCGGGGAGCTGTTTTTT. Its translation: CASSHLPGDTGELFF. The full variable domain, its missing parts supplied by reference TRBV5-1 and TRBJ2-2, is KAGVTQTPRYLIKTRGQQVTLSCSPISGHRSVSWYQQTPGQGLQFLFEYFSETQRNKGNFPGRFSGRQFSNSRSEMNVSTLELGDSALYLCASSHLPGDTGELFFGEGSRLTVL.

The gene calls are TRBV20-1 and TRBJ2-3, with 8 nucleotides matching TRBD2. The germline V gene has CDR1 DFQATT and CDR2 SNEGSKA (reference sequence). The V and J ends lost 8 bases and 6 bases, in that order; junction bases with no gene match: 4. This CDR3 has 11 residues. The CDR3 DNA sequence: TGCAGTCAGCGGGAGCGGGATACGCAGTATTTT. It encodes CSQRERDTQYF.

A word on this clone: The sample has other DNA sequences that encode this CDR3 too. This chain joins TRBV6-1 and TRBJ1-2, with D tentatively TRBD1 (5 bases). Trimming cost V 5 bases and J 7 bases, with 11 bases left between them. CDR1 and CDR2 (germline): MNHNS, SASEGT. The CDR3 spans 12 residues. In DNA, the CDR3 is TGTGCCAGCAGTCCTACGGGGGGTGGCTACACCTTC. The encoded protein is CASSPTGGGYTF.

V usage is TRBV7-2 and J usage is TRBJ2-1, with 9 bases matching TRBD2. V lost 5 bases and J lost 4; bases outside the gene matches: 9. Germline loops: CDR1 SGHTA, CDR2 FQGNSA. The CDR3 spans 16 residues. The DNA for the CDR3 is TGTGCCAGCAGCGCCCGACTAGCGGAGATTTACAATGAGCAGTTCTTC. As protein: CASSARLAEIYNEQFF. The full variable domain, its missing parts supplied by reference TRBV7-2 and TRBJ2-1, is GAGVSQSPSNKVTEKGKDVELRCDPISGHTALYWYRQSLGQGLEFLIYFQGNSAPDKSGLPSDRFSAERTGGSVSTLTIQRTQQEDSAVYLCASSARLAEIYNEQFFGPGTRLTVL.

This chain links TRBV29-1 with TRBJ1-4, with no clear D. The CDR3 spans 14 residues. Trimming removed 6 bases from V and 1 base from J, with 12 bases in between. Looked up from germline, CDR1 is SQVTM and CDR2 is ANQGSEA. CDR3 DNA: TGCAGCGTACCGGACCTTTTAACTAATGAAAAACTGTTTTTT. Translated, it gives CSVPDLLTNEKLFF. Variable domain in full (rest from reference TRBV29-1 and TRBJ1-4): SAVISQKPSRDICQRGTSLTIQCQVDSQVTMMFWYRQQPGQSLTLIATANQGSEATYESGFVIDKFPISRPNLTFSTLTVSNMSPEDSSIYLCSVPDLLTNEKLFFGSGTQLSVL.

The rearrangement links TRBV4-1 to TRBJ2-1; the D gene is possibly TRBD2 (6 bases). V was cut by 4 bases and J by 7 bases, with 8 bases left in between. This CDR3 spans 12 amino acids. The germline gives CDR1 MGHRA, CDR2 YSYEKL. The CDR3 sequence: CASSRAGNEQFF. DNA of the CDR3: TGCGCCAGCAGCCGGGCGGGAAATGAGCAGTTCTTC.

This chain joins TRBV5-4 and TRBJ2-4; 7 bases are shared with TRBD1. With V trimmed by 0 bases and J by 0 bases, 3 bases remained unmatched. The CDR3 is made up of 16 amino acids. The germline V gene has CDR1 SGHNT and CDR2 YYREEE (reference sequence). This chain's CDR3 is CASSLGQGIAKNIQYF. CDR3 coding DNA: TGTGCCAGCAGCTTGGGACAGGGTATAGCCAAAAACATTCAGTACTTC.

The genes are TRBV5-1 and TRBJ2-7; tentative D call: TRBD1 (5 bases). With 5 bases removed from V and 6 bases from J, the gap between germline ends came to 18 bases. The CDR3 spans 14 residues. Germline CDR1 reads SGHRS; CDR2 reads YFSETQ. The CDR3 DNA reads TGCGCCAGCAGTAAGACAGCGCTTTCGCCCGAGCAGTACTTC. Its translation: CASSKTALSPEQYF.

V and J are TRBV10-3 and TRBJ2-1; 7 bases align to TRBD2. The germline gives CDR1 ENHRY, CDR2 SYGVKD. V trimming: 6 bases; J trimming: 5 bases; junction bases outside the gene matches: 10. The CDR3 is 15 amino acids. CDR3 in amino acids: CAIRSRSLADNEQFF. The CDR3 coding sequence is TGTGCCATCAGGTCTCGGTCGCTAGCGGACAATGAGCAGTTCTTC.

V usage is TRBV28 and J usage is TRBJ1-2, with D perhaps matching TRBD1 (5 bases). Per germline, CDR1 MDHEN and CDR2 SYDVKM. The germline V and J ends were trimmed by 5 bases and 4 bases, with 8 bases remaining between them. The CDR3 is 12 residues long. The CDR3 DNA sequence: TGTGCCAGCAGTGGGGGGTCCTATGGCTACACCTTC. Translated, it gives CASSGGSYGYTF.

This clone was seen a single time. This rearrangement joins TRBV4-1 to TRBJ1-2; 9 nucleotides align to TRBD1. The V segment lost 5 bases and the J segment 8 bases; nucleotides outside the gene matches: 15. Germline assignment: CDR1 MGHRA and CDR2 YSYEKL. CDR3 length equals 16 residues. CDR3 in DNA: TGCGCCAGCAGCTTCCAGGGGGGACAGGGACTTCGCGGCTACACCTTC. Translation: CASSFQGGQGLRGYTF.

CDR3 nucleotide sequence: TGTGCCAGAATCAGGTGGGATACGCAGTATTTT. Translation: CARIRWDTQYF. The chain uses TRBV7-5 and TRBJ2-3; TRBD1, as called in the table, went unchecked against the DNA. TRBV7-5 is a known pseudogene. CDR3 size: 11 residues.

V and J are TRBV4-1 and TRBJ2-7; TRBD1 agrees at 12 bases. The CDR3 contains 14 residues. V lost 5 bases, J lost 7 bases, and 6 bases stayed unmatched. Germline V gene data show CDR1 as MGHRA and CDR2 as YSYEKL. In DNA, the CDR3 is TGCGCCAGCAGCTGGGACAGGGGGCTTAGGGAGCAGTACTTC. Encoded protein: CASSWDRGLREQYF.

J is TRBJ1-1 and V is TRBV29-1, with a tentative D call TRBD1 (5 bases). In germline, CDR1 is SQVTM, CDR2 ANQGSEA. V was trimmed by 5 bases and J by 1 base, leaving 14 bases between them. CDR3 length equals 14 residues. The DNA of the CDR3 is TGCAGCGTTACAACGGGGGGTGCGAACACTGAAGCTTTCTTT. It yields the protein CSVTTGGANTEAFF. Looking up the rest from reference TRBV29-1 and TRBJ1-1 gives the full variable domain: SAVISQKPSRDICQRGTSLTIQCQVDSQVTMMFWYRQQPGQSLTLIATANQGSEATYESGFVIDKFPISRPNLTFSTLTVSNMSPEDSSIYLCSVTTGGANTEAFFGQGTRLTVV.

This clone was seen a single time. The chain employs TRBV30 and TRBJ2-5, with D hard to call. Germline V lookup: CDR1 GTSNPN, CDR2 SVGIG (reference sequence). V gave up 4 bases and J gave up 4 bases, with 19 bases separating them. The CDR3 spans 15 residues. The CDR3 DNA follows: TGTGCCTGGACCAAACAAACGGGCTTCGGAGAGACCCAGTACTTC. It is translated as CAWTKQTGFGETQYF.

The chain joins TRBV19 to TRBJ2-4, with D tentatively TRBD1 or TRBD2 (6 bases each). This CDR3 has 17 amino acids. Trimming removed 6 bases at V and 0 bases at J, with 18 bases between. Germline V lookup: CDR1 LNHDA, CDR2 SQIVND (reference sequence). The chain's CDR3 is CASSPFKGGLAKNIQYF. Written as DNA, the CDR3 is TGTGCCAGTAGCCCGTTCAAGGGGGGCTTAGCCAAAAACATTCAGTACTTC.